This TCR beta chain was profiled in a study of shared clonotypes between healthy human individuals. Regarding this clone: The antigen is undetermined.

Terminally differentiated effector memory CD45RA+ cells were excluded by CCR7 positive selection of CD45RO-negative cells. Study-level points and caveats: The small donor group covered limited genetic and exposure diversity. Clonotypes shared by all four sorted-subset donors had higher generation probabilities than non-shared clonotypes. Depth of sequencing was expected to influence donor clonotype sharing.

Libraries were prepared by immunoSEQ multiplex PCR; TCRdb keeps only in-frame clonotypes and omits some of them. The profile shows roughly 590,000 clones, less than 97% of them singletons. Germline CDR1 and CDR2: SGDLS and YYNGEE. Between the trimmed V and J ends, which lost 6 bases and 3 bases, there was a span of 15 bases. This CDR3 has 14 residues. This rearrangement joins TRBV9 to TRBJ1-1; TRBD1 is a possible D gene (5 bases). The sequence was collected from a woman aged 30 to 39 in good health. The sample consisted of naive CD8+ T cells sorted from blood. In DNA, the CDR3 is TGTGCCAGCACCCTATGGGGGGGGGACACTGAAGCTTTCTTT. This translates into CASTLWGGDTEAFF.